This T cell receptor beta chain is drawn from a study of CD8 T cells in Susac syndrome. CDR1 is LGHNT and CDR2 is FRNRAP in the germline V gene. This CDR3 contains 11 residues. V lost 5 bases and J lost 3, with 4 bases in between. About this clonotype: Its specificity is unknown.

After extraction with the RNeasy kit, roughly 0.5 to 1 ug of the RNA was reverse transcribed using random hexamers. Amplification of TCR beta CDR3 was carried out by immunoSEQ multiplex PCR, which covered 54 Vbeta and 13 Jbeta segments. TCRdb re-derived calls from the immunoSEQ multiplex PCR reads in MiXCR, one entry per CDR3 protein. The data show more than 100,000 distinct CDR3 sequences, 90% to 95% seen once. CD8+ and CD4+ T cells from blood underwent TCR beta sequencing. Points from the study as a whole: Among people with Susac, CD8+ clonal expansion was greatest in TEMRA cells and active patients. Susac-specific public clones in total CD8+ repertoires numbered approximately 17; in CD8+ TEMRA repertoires, they numbered about five.

The sequenced material came from CD8+ T cells from PBMCs. The V and J genes are TRBV12-5 and TRBJ1-1; D uncertain. This clonotype was obtained from a human donor with Susac syndrome. Here the CDR3 reads CASGPDTEAFF. Here the CDR3 DNA reads TGTGCTAGTGGTCCCGACACTGAAGCTTTCTTT.